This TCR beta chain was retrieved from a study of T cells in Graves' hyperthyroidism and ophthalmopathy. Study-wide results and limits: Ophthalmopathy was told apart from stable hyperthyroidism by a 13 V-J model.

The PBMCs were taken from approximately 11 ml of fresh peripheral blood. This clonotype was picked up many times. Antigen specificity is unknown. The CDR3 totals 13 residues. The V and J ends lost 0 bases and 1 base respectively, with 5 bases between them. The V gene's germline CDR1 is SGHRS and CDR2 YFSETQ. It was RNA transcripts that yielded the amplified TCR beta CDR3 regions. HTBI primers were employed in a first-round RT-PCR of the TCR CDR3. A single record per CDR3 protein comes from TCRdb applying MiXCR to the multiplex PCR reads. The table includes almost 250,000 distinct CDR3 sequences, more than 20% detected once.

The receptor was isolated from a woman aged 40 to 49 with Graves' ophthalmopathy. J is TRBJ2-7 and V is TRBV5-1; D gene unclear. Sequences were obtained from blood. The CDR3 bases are TGCGCCAGCAGCTTGGTTAGGTCCTACGAGCAGTACTTC. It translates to CASSLVRSYEQYF.